What follows are 8 T cell receptor beta chains derived from one specimen sequenced in a study of cytomegalovirus exposure and HLA in healthy donors. PCR used 60 Vbeta primers and 13 Jbeta primers. The protocol was immunoSEQ multiplex PCR, while the TCRdb copy is restricted to in-frame clones and leaves out a portion. This repertoire shows under 120,000 clones, around three quarters found once; its top ten account for 3% to 4%. Sequencing used PBMCs. These receptors were taken from a middle-aged woman in good health and CMV-seronegative.

This clone has a handful of counts. This chain joins TRBV21-1 and TRBJ1-2; TRBD1, the D gene given by the table, was not confirmed from the DNA. TRBV21-1 is tagged as a pseudogene. This CDR3 has 14 amino acids. This chain's CDR3 is CASSTGTVNYGYTF. In DNA form, the CDR3 reads TGTGCCAGCAGCACCGGGACAGTGAACTATGGCTACACCTTC.

V is TRBV14 and J is TRBJ1-3; D gene ambiguous. Trimming pared 1 base from V and 0 bases from J, leaving 10 bases between. CDR1 and CDR2 (germline): SGHDN, FVKESK. The CDR3 runs 16 residues. This CDR3 reads CASSQALGDSGNTIYF. CDR3 bases: TGTGCCAGCAGCCAAGCCCTCGGGGACTCTGGAAACACCATATATTTT.

The CDR3 DNA is TGTGCCAGCAGCTTGGACTTATCGAACGAAAAACTGTTTTTT. Protein product: CASSLDLSNEKLFF. The J gene is TRBJ1-4, the V gene TRBV5-4; D is ambiguous. V lost 0 bases and J lost 8, with 11 bases in between. The CDR3 contains 14 residues. Germline-derived CDR1 and CDR2 are SGHNT and YYREEE (reference sequence).

CDR3 in amino acids: CASSLGTVNREFF. Here the CDR3 DNA reads TGTGCCAGCAGCTTGGGGACGGTGAACAGGGAGTTCTTC. The J gene is TRBJ2-1, the V gene TRBV5-4, with D tentatively TRBD1 (6 bases). CDR3 length equals 13 residues. From germline, CDR1 is SGHNT and CDR2 YYREEE (reference sequence). The V and J ends lost 0 bases and 14 bases respectively, with 15 bases between them.

This chain uses TRBV7-9 with TRBJ2-1; the match to TRBD2 covers 7 bases. The V segment lost 5 bases and the J segment 7 bases; nucleotides outside the gene matches: 11. This CDR3 contains 15 residues. CDR1 and CDR2 (germline): SEHNR, FQNEAQ (reference sequence). The DNA for the CDR3 is TGTGCCAGCAGCCCTTCGGGGAGGGGTAGGAATGAGCAGTTCTTC. This codes for CASSPSGRGRNEQFF.

CDR3 DNA: TGTGCCAGCAGCCTGGGACAGGGAGCAGATACGCAGTATTTT. Protein product: CASSLGQGADTQYF. The genes are TRBV14 and TRBJ2-3; 9 bases align to TRBD1. In germline, CDR1 is SGHDN, CDR2 FVKESK. The CDR3 is made up of 14 amino acids. Trimming cost V 4 bases and J 4 bases; bases outside gene matches: 3.

The CDR3, as DNA: TGTGCCAGCAGCTTAGGGGGAGCGAGCGAGCAGTACTTC. Translation gives CASSLGGASEQYF. The chain couples TRBV5-6 to TRBJ2-7; maybe TRBD1 (6 bases). Deletions cut 2 bases from V and 6 bases from J, with 12 bases between. Per the germline V gene, CDR1 is SGHDT and CDR2 is YYEEEE. The CDR3 extends over 13 amino acids.

This clone was observed once. V is TRBV28 and J is TRBJ2-4; D might be TRBD1 (5 bases). CDR3 length equals 15 residues. Trimming cost V 3 bases and J 7 bases, with 16 bases left between them. Germline CDR1 and CDR2: MDHEN and SYDVKM. The CDR3: CASSFQGVVVNIQYF. The CDR3, as DNA: TGTGCCAGCAGTTTTCAAGGGGTCGTGGTGAACATTCAGTACTTC.